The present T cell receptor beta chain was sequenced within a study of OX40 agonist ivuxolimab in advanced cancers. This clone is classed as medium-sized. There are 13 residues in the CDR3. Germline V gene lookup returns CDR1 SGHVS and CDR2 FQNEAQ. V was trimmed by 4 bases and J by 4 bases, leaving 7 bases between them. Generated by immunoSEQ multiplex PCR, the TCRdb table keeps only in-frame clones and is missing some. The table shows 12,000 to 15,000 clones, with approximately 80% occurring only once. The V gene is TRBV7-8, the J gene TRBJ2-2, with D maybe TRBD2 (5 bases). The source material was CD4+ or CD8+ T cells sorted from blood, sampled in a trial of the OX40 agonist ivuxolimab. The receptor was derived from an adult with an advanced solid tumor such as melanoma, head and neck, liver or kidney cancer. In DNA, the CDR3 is TGTGCCAGCAGCTCGGGGAGCACCGGGGAGCTGTTTTTT. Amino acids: CASSSGSTGELFF.